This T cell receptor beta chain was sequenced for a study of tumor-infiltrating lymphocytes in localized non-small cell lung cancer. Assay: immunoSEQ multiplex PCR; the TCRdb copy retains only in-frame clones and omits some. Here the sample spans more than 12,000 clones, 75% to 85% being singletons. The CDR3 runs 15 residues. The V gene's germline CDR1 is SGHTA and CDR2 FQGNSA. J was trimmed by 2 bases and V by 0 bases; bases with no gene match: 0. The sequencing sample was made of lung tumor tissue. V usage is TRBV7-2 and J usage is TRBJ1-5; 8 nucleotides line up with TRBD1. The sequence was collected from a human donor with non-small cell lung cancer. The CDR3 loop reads CASSLADRGNQPQHF. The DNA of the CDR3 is TGTGCCAGCAGCTTAGCGGACAGGGGCAATCAGCCCCAGCATTTT.